The 20 T cell receptor beta chains given below trace back to one sample, sequenced in a study of response to subunit inactivated influenza vaccine. MiXCR, applied by TCRdb to the RT-PCR reads, yields one record per CDR3 protein. The profile shows about 500,000 distinct CDR3 sequences, more than 15% of them singletons. The sequencing here drew on CD4+ T cells sorted from PBMCs, taken roughly 24 months after vaccination. The receptors shown here come from a man aged 50-75 years who received an inactivated influenza vaccine.

The chain joins TRBV5-4 to TRBJ2-7; D might be TRBD2 (6 bases). Trimming shortened V by 0 bases and J by 5 bases, and 15 bases separated the two germline ends. This CDR3 contains 15 residues. CDR1 SGHNT and CDR2 YYREEE come from the germline V gene (reference sequence). CDR3 sequence (DNA): TGTGCCAGCAGCTTGGGGGGGGAGGCTATGAACGAGCAGTACTTC. Translation: CASSLGGEAMNEQYF.

This clonotype occurred a few times. This chain joins TRBV24-1 and TRBJ2-1; D possibly corresponds to TRBD2 (6 bases). Per the germline V gene, CDR1 is KGHDR and CDR2 is SFDVKD. CDR3 length equals 14 residues. The V end was cut by 4 bases, the J end by 7 bases, with 13 bases between. CDR3 residues: CATSEAQGRNEQFF. CDR3 bases: TGTGCCACCAGTGAGGCCCAAGGGAGGAATGAGCAGTTCTTC.

The sample holds one count of this clonotype. V and J are TRBV10-3 and TRBJ2-7; 10 bases agree with TRBD2. V lost 10 bases, J lost 3 bases, and 6 bases stayed unmatched. The CDR3 sequence is 13 residues long. Germline lookup yields CDR1 ENHRY and CDR2 SYGVKD. The CDR3 region is CATQIAGGYEQYF. In DNA, the CDR3 is TGTGCCACCCAGATAGCGGGAGGCTACGAGCAGTACTTC.

As DNA, the CDR3 is TGCAGTGCTACGGGGTTCACAGATACGCAGTATTTT. Translated: CSATGFTDTQYF. The rearrangement links TRBV20-1 to TRBJ2-3; tentatively, D is TRBD2 (5 bases). Germline CDR1 DFQATT, CDR2 SNEGSKA (reference sequence). CDR3 length equals 12 residues. V lost 4 bases and J 2 bases, leaving 7 bases between the germline ends.

The V gene is TRBV6-2 or TRBV6-3, the J gene TRBJ1-5; 7 bases are a match to TRBD1. CDR3 size: 13 residues. V lost 5 bases and J lost 5; bases outside the gene matches: 3. The V gene's germline CDR1 is MNHEY and CDR2 SVGEGT. The CDR3 loop reads CASSDRADQPQHF. The CDR3, as DNA: TGTGCCAGCAGTGACAGGGCCGATCAGCCCCAGCATTTT.

In this sample, this clonotype turned up a few times. V is TRBV6-2 or TRBV6-3 and J is TRBJ2-1; the D gene is possibly TRBD1 (5 bases). V dropped 2 bases and J dropped 5 bases, with 13 bases sitting between them. Germline CDR1 and CDR2: MNHEY and SVGEGT. The CDR3 covers 15 residues. CDR3 in amino acids: CASSYQGAGNNEQFF. The CDR3 coding sequence is TGTGCCAGCAGTTACCAAGGGGCAGGAAACAATGAGCAGTTCTTC.

This clonotype has just a few counts. This chain links TRBV24-1 with TRBJ2-3, with no clear D. The V end was cut by 3 bases, the J end by 3 bases, with 6 bases between. Looked up from germline, CDR1 is KGHDR and CDR2 is SFDVKD. The CDR3 is 13 amino acids. The CDR3 nucleotides are TGTGCCACCAGTGATAGGAGTACAGATACGCAGTATTTT. Amino acid sequence: CATSDRSTDTQYF.

This clonotype was recorded many times. The J gene is TRBJ2-1, the V gene TRBV4-1, with 11 positions matching TRBD2. V lost 2 bases, J lost 1 base, and 4 bases stayed unmatched. The CDR3 is 17 amino acids. Germline V lookup: CDR1 MGHRA, CDR2 YSYEKL. The CDR3 is CASSQLAGGRSYNEQFF. In nucleotides, the CDR3 is TGCGCCAGCAGCCAACTAGCGGGGGGTCGGTCCTACAATGAGCAGTTCTTC.

The chain joins TRBV5-5 to TRBJ2-1; D not certain. Germline assignment: CDR1 SGHKS and CDR2 YYEKEE (reference sequence). Trimming shortened V by 0 bases and J by 5 bases, and 9 bases separated the two germline ends. This CDR3 has 14 amino acids. The CDR3, as DNA: TGTGCCAGCAGCTTGGGGCCATCGAACAATGAGCAGTTCTTC. Residues: CASSLGPSNNEQFF. Using reference TRBV5-5 and TRBJ2-1 for the parts outside the CDR3, the full variable domain is DAGVTQSPTHLIKTRGQQVTLRCSPISGHKSVSWYQQVLGQGPQFIFQYYEKEERGRGNFPDRFSARQFPNYSSELNVNALLLGDSALYLCASSLGPSNNEQFFGPGTRLTVL.

V usage is TRBV19 and J usage is TRBJ2-1, with TRBD2 identical over 8 bases. The CDR3 contains 15 residues. Per the germline V gene, CDR1 is LNHDA and CDR2 is SQIVND (reference sequence). J lost 4 bases, V lost 4 bases, and 6 bases had no gene match. CDR3 sequence reads: CASSTSGGPYNEQFF. DNA of the CDR3: TGTGCCAGTAGTACCAGCGGGGGCCCTTACAATGAGCAGTTCTTC. Looking up the rest from reference TRBV19 and TRBJ2-1 gives the full variable domain: DGGITQSPKYLFRKEGQNVTLSCEQNLNHDAMYWYRQDPGQGLRLIYYSQIVNDFQKGDIAEGYSVSREKKESFPLTVTSAQKNPTAFYLCASSTSGGPYNEQFFGPGTRLTVL.

The CDR3 nucleotides read TGTGCCAGCAGCTTCAGGGGGGCAGCCTACGAGCAGTACTTC. Translated, it gives CASSFRGAAYEQYF. The chain links TRBV5-4 to TRBJ2-7; a possible D gene is TRBD1 (7 bases). The CDR3 has 14 amino acids. Germline CDR1 is SGHNT and CDR2 is YYREEE (reference sequence). V shed 2 bases and J shed 2 bases, with 11 bases lying between them.

The rearrangement joins TRBV5-1 to TRBJ2-2; D possibly corresponds to TRBD2 (6 bases). V lost 0 bases and J 3 bases, leaving 9 bases between the germline ends. CDR3 size: 15 residues. The V gene's germline CDR1 is SGHRS and CDR2 YFSETQ. This CDR3 reads CASSLGRGYTGELFF. CDR3 nucleotides: TGCGCCAGCAGCTTGGGGCGGGGATACACCGGGGAGCTGTTTTTT.

The rearrangement joins TRBV4-1 to TRBJ2-1; D uncertain. Per the germline V gene, CDR1 is MGHRA and CDR2 is YSYEKL. V shed 4 bases and J shed 2 bases, with 6 bases lying between them. This CDR3 is 13 amino acids long. The CDR3 DNA reads as TGCGCCAGCAGCCTTTCGACCTACAATGAGCAGTTCTTC. Translation gives CASSLSTYNEQFF.

The chain links TRBV7-9 to TRBJ1-3; weak D call: TRBD1 (5 bases). The CDR3 is made up of 16 amino acids. Germline V gives CDR1 SEHNR, CDR2 FQNEAQ (reference sequence). V dropped 5 bases and J dropped 0 bases, with 14 bases sitting between them. CDR3 sequence reads: CASSPTQVPSGNTIYF. CDR3 DNA sequence: TGTGCCAGCAGCCCGACACAGGTTCCCTCTGGAAACACCATATATTTT.

This clonotype turned up a few times. The chain uses TRBV5-1 and TRBJ2-3; D gene ambiguous. CDR1 and CDR2 (germline): SGHRS, YFSETQ. This CDR3 has 15 amino acids. The V gene lost 2 bases and the J gene lost 2 bases, with 12 bases spanning the gap. CDR3 residues: CASSFLAENTDTQYF. The CDR3 bases are TGCGCCAGCAGCTTTTTGGCTGAAAACACAGATACGCAGTATTTT. Drawing the rest from reference TRBV5-1 and TRBJ2-3, the complete variable domain is KAGVTQTPRYLIKTRGQQVTLSCSPISGHRSVSWYQQTPGQGLQFLFEYFSETQRNKGNFPGRFSGRQFSNSRSEMNVSTLELGDSALYLCASSFLAENTDTQYFGPGTRLTVL.

CDR3 residues: CASSRKVIGVVTDTQYF. CDR3 nucleotides: TGTGCCAGCAGCCGAAAGGTGATCGGGGTTGTTACAGATACGCAGTATTTT. The gene calls are TRBV21-1 and TRBJ2-3. TRBV21-1 is assigned pseudogene status. This CDR3 comprises 17 residues.

The chain employs TRBV28 and TRBJ1-5, with TRBD1 identical over 8 bases. The V segment lost 8 bases and the J segment 0 bases; nucleotides outside the gene matches: 3. The germline CDR1 and CDR2 sequences are MDHEN and SYDVKM. CDR3 length equals 14 residues. CDR3: CASRQGNSNQPQHF. CDR3 nucleotides: TGTGCCAGCCGACAGGGGAATAGCAATCAGCCCCAGCATTTT.

This clonotype was observed at least ten times. The chain couples TRBV29-1 to TRBJ1-1, with no clear D. The CDR3 extends over 12 amino acids. CDR1 SQVTM and CDR2 ANQGSEA come from the germline V gene. Trimming removed 5 bases at V and 1 base at J, with 8 bases between. The CDR3 sequence is CSVRRRNTEAFF. CDR3 DNA sequence: TGCAGCGTTCGACGGAGGAACACTGAAGCTTTCTTT.

The table lists this clonotype with a few counts. CDR3: CASSLDYPGVNEQFF. Written as DNA, the CDR3 is TGCGCCAGCAGCTTGGACTACCCGGGGGTCAATGAGCAGTTCTTC. This chain joins TRBV5-1 and TRBJ2-1; D may be TRBD2 (6 bases). Looked up from germline, CDR1 is SGHRS and CDR2 is YFSETQ. The CDR3 is 15 residues long. V shed 0 bases and J shed 6 bases, with 13 bases lying between them.

This clonotype has a handful of counts. This chain joins TRBV20-1 and TRBJ2-3; D tentatively reads TRBD1 or TRBD2 (5 bases each). V lost 0 bases and J lost 2, with 15 bases in between. This CDR3 is 16 amino acids long. Germline CDR1 is DFQATT and CDR2 is SNEGSKA (reference sequence). CDR3 region: CSARDVRGRFTDTQYF. The DNA for the CDR3 is TGCAGTGCTAGAGATGTGAGGGGCAGATTCACAGATACGCAGTATTTT.